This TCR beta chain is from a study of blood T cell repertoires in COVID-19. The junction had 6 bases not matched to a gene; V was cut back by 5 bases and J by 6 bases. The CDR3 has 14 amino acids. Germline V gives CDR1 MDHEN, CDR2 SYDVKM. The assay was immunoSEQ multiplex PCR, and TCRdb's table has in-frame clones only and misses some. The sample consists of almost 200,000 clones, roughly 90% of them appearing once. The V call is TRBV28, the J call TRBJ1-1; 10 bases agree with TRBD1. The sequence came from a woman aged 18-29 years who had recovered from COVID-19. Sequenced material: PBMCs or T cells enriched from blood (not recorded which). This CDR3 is CASSRTGGYPEAFF. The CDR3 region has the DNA TGTGCCAGCAGTAGGACAGGGGGATACCCTGAAGCTTTCTTT.